A selection of T cell receptor beta chains follows, all from one sample in a study of T cells in Graves' hyperthyroidism and ophthalmopathy. TCRdb reprocessed the multiplex PCR reads with MiXCR, giving one entry per CDR3 protein. This table holds about 350,000 distinct CDR3 sequences, about a sixth found once. Sequencing used blood. The receptor source for this set is a woman between 35 and 50 years old with Graves' ophthalmopathy. Each CDR3 is given with its conserved first and last residue. D genes are given only for firm matches. Clone size appears in some rows only: once, few, many, or a class for an expanded clone.

CDR3aa,CDR3nt,v_gene,j_gene,d_gene,abundance
CASSRTSGIHSYEQYF,TGCGCCAGCAGCCGGACTAGCGGGATACACTCCTACGAGCAGTACTTC,TRBV4-1,TRBJ2-7,TRBD2,NA
CASSPRGQVRTQHF,TGTGCCAGCAGTCCAAGGGGACAGGTCCGAACCCAGCATTTT,TRBV27,TRBJ1-5,TRBD1,many
CASSLGPGKALYGYTF,TGTGCCAGCAGTTTAGGGCCAGGGAAAGCTCTCTATGGCTACACCTTC,TRBV12-3/TRBV12-4,TRBJ1-2,NA,once
CASSYVLAGGQETQYF,TGTGCCAGCAGTTACGTTCTAGCGGGAGGCCAGGAGACCCAGTACTTC,TRBV6-2/TRBV6-3,TRBJ2-5,TRBD2,NA
CAWRNPGGGQVEQYF,TGTGCCTGGAGAAACCCCGGGGGTGGCCAGGTAGAGCAGTACTTC,TRBV30,TRBJ2-7,NA,NA
CSAAQGAGGTEAFF,TGCAGTGCTGCACAGGGTGCCGGGGGCACTGAAGCTTTCTTT,TRBV20-1,TRBJ1-1,NA,many
CASSFGIGGTSGRAIAKNIQYF,TGCGCCAGCAGCTTCGGTATAGGCGGGACTAGCGGGAGGGCGATAGCCAAAAACATTCAGTACTTC,TRBV5-1,TRBJ2-4,TRBD2,many
CASSSWTGGDEQYF,TGTGCCAGCAGTTCCTGGACAGGGGGCGACGAGCAGTACTTC,TRBV28,TRBJ2-7,TRBD1,many
CASSYHRDSMNTEAFF,TGTGCCAGCAGTTACCACAGGGATTCCATGAACACTGAAGCTTTCTTT,TRBV6-2/TRBV6-3,TRBJ1-1,NA,many
CASSGPPRETQYF,TGTGCCAGCAGCGGCCCGCCCCGAGAGACCCAGTACTTC,TRBV7-8,TRBJ2-5,NA,many
CASSPIRGWRITEAFF,TGTGCCAGCAGTCCTATCAGGGGGTGGAGGATCACTGAAGCTTTCTTT,TRBV28,TRBJ1-1,TRBD1,many
CASSQEGRVQPQHF,TGTGCCAGCAGCCAAGAGGGGAGGGTTCAGCCCCAGCATTTT,TRBV16,TRBJ1-5,NA,many
CASSTTGSITEAFF,TGCGCCAGCAGCACAACAGGGAGTATAACTGAAGCTTTCTTT,TRBV5-1,TRBJ1-1,NA,many
CASSLAPGAYTEAFF,TGCGCCAGCAGCCTAGCTCCGGGGGCCTACACTGAAGCTTTCTTT,TRBV4-3,TRBJ1-1,NA,many
CASSLTGTSFSYEQYF,TGTGCCAGCAGTCTTACCGGGACGTCCTTTTCCTACGAGCAGTACTTC,TRBV27,TRBJ2-7,NA,many
CASSEGLRDGIQYF,TGCGCCAGCAGTGAGGGCCTGCGGGATGGGATTCAGTACTTC,TRBV10-2,TRBJ2-4,NA,many
CATSRGGGGQVGTQYF,TGTGCCACCAGCAGAGGGGGGGGGGGTCAAGTGGGGACCCAGTACTTC,TRBV15,TRBJ2-5,TRBD2,many
CASSLGDRGQYEQYF,TGTGCCAGCAGTCTGGGGGACAGGGGGCAATACGAGCAGTACTTC,TRBV6-5,TRBJ2-7,TRBD1,many
CASSFLRMANYGYTF,TGTGCCAGCAGTTTCCTCCGGATGGCTAACTATGGCTACACCTTC,TRBV12-3/TRBV12-4,TRBJ1-2,NA,NA
CASSNSRNYGYTF,TGTGCCAGCTCAAACTCCCGGAACTATGGCTACACCTTC,TRBV18,TRBJ1-2,NA,many
CASSSPASGGGETQYF,TGTGCCAGCAGTTCTCCGGCCAGCGGAGGGGGGGAGACCCAGTACTTC,TRBV27,TRBJ2-5,NA,NA
CATLTRTNTEAFF,TGTGCCACCCTTACACGGACCAACACTGAAGCTTTCTTT,TRBV6-1,TRBJ1-1,NA,NA
CAISESRLVYEQYF,TGTGCCATCAGTGAGTCCCGACTAGTCTACGAGCAGTACTTC,TRBV10-3,TRBJ2-7,NA,many
CSASASSSWTEAFF,TGCAGTGCTAGCGCCTCGTCAAGTTGGACTGAAGCTTTCTTT,TRBV20-1,TRBJ1-1,NA,many
CASSFLTGNQPQHF,TGTGCCAGCAGTTTTTTAACAGGCAATCAGCCCCAGCATTTT,TRBV27,TRBJ1-5,NA,NA
CASRTGGTYGYTF,TGTGCCAGCCGGACAGGGGGAACCTATGGCTACACCTTC,TRBV12-3/TRBV12-4,TRBJ1-2,TRBD1,NA
CASSLSWRASGTYEQYF,TGTGCCAGCAGTTTATCGTGGAGGGCTAGCGGGACCTACGAGCAGTACTTC,TRBV28,TRBJ2-7,TRBD2,many
CASTPWGKNERYF,TGTGCCAGCACCCCCTGGGGGAAAAACGAGCGGTACTTC,TRBV11-2,TRBJ2-7,NA,many
CASSYSITSGTSYEQYF,TGTGCCAGCAGTTACTCGATAACTAGCGGGACCTCCTACGAGCAGTACTTC,TRBV6-2/TRBV6-3,TRBJ2-7,TRBD2,many
CASSPRAGEGYTF,TGTGCCAGCAGTCCCCGGGCAGGGGAAGGCTACACCTTC,TRBV6-2/TRBV6-3,TRBJ1-2,NA,many
CSARDLRMRIAFF,TGCAGTGCTAGAGATCTACGAATGAGGATAGCTTTCTTT,TRBV20-1,TRBJ1-1,NA,many
CASSSGTVGNTIYF,TGTGCCAGCAGTTCCGGGACTGTCGGAAACACCATATATTTT,TRBV7-9,TRBJ1-3,NA,many
CASGPDSNQPQHF,TGTGCCAGTGGGCCAGATAGCAATCAGCCCCAGCATTTT,TRBV2,TRBJ1-5,NA,many
CASSIGTREYGYTF,TGTGCCAGCAGTATCGGGACAAGGGAATATGGCTACACCTTC,TRBV12-3/TRBV12-4,TRBJ1-2,NA,many
CSASPGTGESPLHF,TGCAGTGCTAGTCCCGGGACAGGAGAATCACCCCTCCACTTT,TRBV20-1,TRBJ1-6,TRBD1,few
CASRLTGLSNYEQYF,TGTGCCAGCAGGCTTACAGGGTTAAGCAACTACGAGCAGTACTTC,TRBV6-5,TRBJ2-7,NA,many